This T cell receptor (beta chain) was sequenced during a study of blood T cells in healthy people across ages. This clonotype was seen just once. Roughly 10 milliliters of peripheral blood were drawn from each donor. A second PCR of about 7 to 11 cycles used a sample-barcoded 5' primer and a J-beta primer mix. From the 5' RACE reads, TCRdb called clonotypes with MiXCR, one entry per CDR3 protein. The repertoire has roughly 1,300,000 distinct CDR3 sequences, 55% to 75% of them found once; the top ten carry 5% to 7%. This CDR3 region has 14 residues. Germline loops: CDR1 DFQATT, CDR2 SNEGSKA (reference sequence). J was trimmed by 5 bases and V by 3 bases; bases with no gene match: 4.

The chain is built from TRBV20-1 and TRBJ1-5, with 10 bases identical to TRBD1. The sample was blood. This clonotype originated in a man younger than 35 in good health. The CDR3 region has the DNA TGCAGTGCTAGTCCGGGACAGGGGTATCAGCCCCAGCATTTT. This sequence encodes CSASPGQGYQPQHF.